Given below is one T cell receptor (beta chain) in context. RNA served as the template for amplifying TCR beta CDR3 regions. Amplification began with first-round RT-PCR using HTBI primers, then second-round multiplex PCR was performed. One entry per CDR3 protein results from TCRdb running MiXCR on the multiplex PCR reads. The sample comprises roughly 610,000 distinct CDR3 sequences, approximately 22% of which are singletons, and approximately 6.9% rests with the top ten. This record belongs to a study of Graves' ophthalmopathy and Graves' hyperthyroidism. V gave up 2 bases and J gave up 5 bases; unmatched junction bases: 5. The length of the CDR3 is 13 residues. CDR1 and CDR2 (germline): GTSNPN, SVGIG (reference sequence).

Sequencing was done on a sample of peripheral blood. The receptor's source is a woman aged 18 to 35 with stable Graves' hyperthyroidism. Some clones in this sample may be carry-over from other donors' samples. The V call is TRBV30, the J call TRBJ2-5; 7 bases fit TRBD1. The CDR3 DNA reads as TGTGCCTGGAGTTCTGGACAGGTTGAGACCCAGTACTTC. Translated, it gives CAWSSGQVETQYF.